This T cell receptor (beta chain) was observed in a study of T cell responses to AZD1222 COVID-19 vaccine. Clones were sequenced by immunoSEQ multiplex PCR, and TCRdb holds only the in-frame ones, with some missing. In the table there are 200,000 to 250,000 clones, approximately 94% of which are singletons. For this clone: The antigen is undetermined.

The CDR3 is 22 amino acids. Study observations and caveats: Donors skewed white British and female; clonal diversity was possibly underestimated. Per reports, nearly half of all spike-specific TCRs target regions that are unmutated in variants. The study found vaccine-associated CD4 TCRs spanning spike, dominant at 160-218 and 743-854.

The receptor was derived from an adult in good health. The V gene is TRBV21-1, the J gene TRBJ1-5; no DNA check was done on the table's D call, TRBD1. TRBV21-1 is annotated as a pseudogene. Sequenced here: peripheral blood, sampled on day 0 of MenACWY control vaccination. CDR3 loop: CASSKMCTGRDTGHLANQPQHF. The CDR3 DNA is TGTGCCAGCAGCAAAATGTGCACGGGTCGGGACACGGGCCACCTTGCTAATCAGCCCCAGCATTTT.